The present entry profiles one TCR beta chain with its context. The antigen remains unidentified. This CDR3 contains 17 residues. The V and J ends lost 5 bases and 0 bases, in that order; junction bases with no gene match: 8. Germline loops: CDR1 MNHEY, CDR2 SMNVEV (reference sequence). This sample was included in a study of cytomegalovirus exposure and HLA in healthy donors. Whole-study findings and limits: Presence/absence analysis assumed near-uniform sequencing depth across donors. Roughly 170 TCR beta chains were listed as cytomegalovirus-associated.

A multiplex PCR was run with 60 Vbeta primers and 13 Jbeta primers. Sequencing used immunoSEQ multiplex PCR; TCRdb keeps in-frame clones, though not all of them. This sample has over 70,000 clones, with 77% found just once. These donors, healthy bone marrow donors, were studied. The receptor was isolated from a middle-aged man in good health and CMV-seropositive. The rearrangement joins TRBV27 to TRBJ1-4; 8 bases match TRBD1. The sample comprised PBMCs. This CDR3 is CASSPQDRDATNEKLFF. CDR3 in DNA: TGTGCCAGCAGTCCCCAGGACAGGGATGCAACTAATGAAAAACTGTTTTTT.